The sequence of this T cell receptor (beta chain) was determined in a study of blood T cell repertoires in COVID-19. Study-level information: The origin of the acute and convalescent COVID-19 samples was the United States, Italy and Spain. In each case, the material was cDNA or gDNA derived from T cells, B-cell-depleted T cells, or PBMCs.

Source study methods: Amplification from reference gene primers served as the basis for estimated nucleated cell counts. The method was immunoSEQ multiplex PCR; TCRdb's version includes in-frame clones alone and lacks a portion of them. From that table come the V and J calls and clone size; the DNA was used to work out D and trimming. The sample lists about 260,000 clones, 80% to 90% occurring once. CDR3 length: 16 residues. J is TRBJ1-4 and V is TRBV1. TRBV1 is a pseudogene. The sequencing input was peripheral blood. The receptor was isolated from a middle-aged woman with acute or convalescent COVID-19. The DNA for the CDR3 is TGCACCAGCAGCCGCGGGAGGGAGGGGGCTAATGAAAAACTGTTTTTT. It specifies CTSSRGREGANEKLFF.